One sample yielded the 25 T cell receptor beta chains listed below, sequenced in a study of cytomegalovirus exposure and HLA in healthy donors. Here immunoSEQ multiplex PCR was the method, and the copy in TCRdb shows in-frame clones only, minus some. The data hold 250,000 or so clones, with around 89% observed a single time. Specimen: PBMCs. Every receptor here comes from a woman aged 18-35 years in good health and CMV-seronegative.

The CDR3 spells CASSSGYNTGELFF. The CDR3 region has the DNA TGTGCCAGCAGTTCAGGATATAACACCGGGGAGCTGTTTTTT. The V gene is TRBV27, the J gene TRBJ2-2; no definite D call. The V end was cut by 4 bases, the J end by 2 bases, with 8 bases between. The CDR3 has 14 amino acids. CDR1 is MNHEY, CDR2 SMNVEV, per germline (reference sequence).

This clone was picked up a small number of times. The chain recombines TRBV7-9 with TRBJ1-6; no firm D call. The CDR3 consists of 15 residues. Trimming pared 4 bases from V and 7 bases from J, leaving 14 bases between. CDR1 is SEHNR, CDR2 FQNEAQ, per germline (reference sequence). The CDR3 loop reads CASSSWEAGNSPLHF. The CDR3 nucleotides read TGTGCCAGCAGCTCCTGGGAGGCCGGGAATTCACCCCTCCACTTT.

J is TRBJ2-2 and V is TRBV11-2, with TRBD1 identical over 9 bases. The CDR3 is made up of 16 amino acids. The germline gives CDR1 SGHAT, CDR2 FQNNGV. Germline trimming cut 3 bases from V and 0 bases from J; bases unmatched to any gene: 2. CDR3 in DNA: TGTGCCAGCAGCTTGGGACAGGGTACGAACACCGGGGAGCTGTTTTTT. Amino acid sequence: CASSLGQGTNTGELFF.

The J gene is TRBJ2-2, the V gene TRBV28, with D possibly TRBD2 on 6 matching bases. Per the germline V gene, CDR1 is MDHEN and CDR2 is SYDVKM. This CDR3 is 15 amino acids long. Trimming cost V 7 bases and J 3 bases, with 15 bases left between them. CDR3 protein: CASIGGTGHTGELFF. The CDR3 DNA follows: TGTGCCAGCATCGGCGGGACGGGCCACACCGGGGAGCTGTTTTTT.

CDR3 coding DNA: TGTGCCAGCCGGGACAGTGCGGTCTACTACAATGAGCAGTTCTTC. Translating gives CASRDSAVYYNEQFF. The chain couples TRBV6-6 to TRBJ2-1; 7 bases fit TRBD1. This CDR3 is 15 amino acids long. J lost 3 bases, V lost 8 bases, and 10 bases had no gene match. CDR1 and CDR2 from the germline V gene are MNHNY and SVGAGI (reference sequence).

This chain connects TRBV2 to TRBJ2-5, with TRBD2 matching 7 bases. J gave up 4 bases and V 6 bases, and 14 bases lay outside the gene matches. The CDR3 extends over 16 amino acids. Looked up from germline, CDR1 is SNHLY and CDR2 is FYNNEI. As DNA, the CDR3 is TGTGCCAGCAGCGCCCATGCCGGGACTATGGGAGAGACCCAGTACTTC. Protein product: CASSAHAGTMGETQYF.

The chain is built from TRBV5-1 and TRBJ2-3, with TRBD2 identical over 9 bases. This CDR3 is built from 19 residues. CDR1 SGHRS and CDR2 YFSETQ come from the germline V gene. With 2 bases clipped from V and 1 base from J, the junction kept 14 bases outside the gene matches. CDR3 loop: CASSFALAGNLGGTDTQYF. DNA for the CDR3: TGCGCCAGCAGCTTCGCACTAGCGGGCAATCTCGGAGGCACAGATACGCAGTATTTT. The whole variable domain, remainder taken from reference TRBV5-1 and TRBJ2-3, is KAGVTQTPRYLIKTRGQQVTLSCSPISGHRSVSWYQQTPGQGLQFLFEYFSETQRNKGNFPGRFSGRQFSNSRSEMNVSTLELGDSALYLCASSFALAGNLGGTDTQYFGPGTRLTVL.

The chain is built from TRBV4-1 and TRBJ1-4; maybe TRBD1 (6 bases). The ends were cut back, 1 base at V and 0 bases at J, with 12 bases in the middle. The CDR3 loop spans 17 amino acids. Germline CDR1 MGHRA, CDR2 YSYEKL. CDR3 sequence: CASSQVGDTATNEKLFF. The CDR3 coding sequence is TGCGCCAGCAGCCAAGTAGGGGACACTGCAACTAATGAAAAACTGTTTTTT.

This sequence joins TRBV7-2 and TRBJ2-2, with D hard to call. CDR1 SGHTA and CDR2 FQGNSA come from the germline V gene. The CDR3 is made up of 16 amino acids. Trimming removed 2 bases at V and 1 base at J, with 11 bases between. CDR3 nucleotide sequence: TGTGCCAGCAGCTTATTCGGGTCCCAGAACACCGGGGAGCTGTTTTTT. Its translation is CASSLFGSQNTGELFF.

CDR3 residues: CASGLGQGAQTQYF. The CDR3 DNA sequence: TGTGCCAGCGGACTTGGACAGGGGGCGCAGACCCAGTACTTC. The chain has TRBV5-4 and TRBJ2-5, with 11 bases fitting TRBD1. Per germline, CDR1 SGHNT and CDR2 YYREEE (reference sequence). J was trimmed by 6 bases and V by 7 bases; bases with no gene match: 8. The CDR3 spans 14 residues.

This chain joins TRBV5-6 and TRBJ2-6; the D gene is possibly TRBD2 (5 bases). CDR1 SGHDT and CDR2 YYEEEE come from the germline V gene. The CDR3 length is 17 residues. Trimming removed 2 bases at V and 0 bases at J, with 12 bases between. Here the CDR3 reads CASSFGSAVSGANVLTF. The DNA of the CDR3 is TGTGCCAGCAGCTTTGGGAGTGCGGTCTCTGGGGCCAACGTCCTGACTTTC.

The table lists this clone with a count of one. The V call is TRBV7-8, the J call TRBJ2-2, with TRBD2 identical over 9 bases. This CDR3 contains 18 residues. Losses at the gene ends were 1 base for V and 5 bases for J; bases not matched to a gene: 11. Germline loops: CDR1 SGHVS, CDR2 FQNEAQ. Here the CDR3 DNA reads TGTGCCAGCAGCTTAGAGGCCTCGTGGCTAGCGGGGACCGGGGAGCTGTTTTTT. This codes for CASSLEASWLAGTGELFF.

CDR3 sequence (DNA): TGTGCCAGCAGTGACCTAGCGGACTCTGGGGCCAACGTCCTGACTTTC. Protein product: CASSDLADSGANVLTF. The chain joins TRBV6-1 to TRBJ2-6; 7 bases fit TRBD2. This CDR3 is built from 16 residues. Unmatched junction bases numbered 2, after V lost 3 bases and J lost 0 bases. Looked up from germline, CDR1 is MNHNS and CDR2 is SASEGT.

The gene calls are TRBV6-5 and TRBJ2-7, with D tentatively TRBD2 (5 bases). Germline V gives CDR1 MNHEY, CDR2 SVGAGI. Deletions cut 4 bases from V and 3 bases from J, with 10 bases between. The CDR3 consists of 13 residues. In nucleotides, the CDR3 is TGTGCCAGCAGTTCGCCTAGCAGCTACGAGCAGTACTTC. This sequence encodes CASSSPSSYEQYF.

J is TRBJ1-6 and V is TRBV27, with 9 positions matching TRBD1. This CDR3 comprises 17 residues. Germline CDR1 is MNHEY and CDR2 is SMNVEV (reference sequence). V lost 7 bases and J lost 7; bases outside the gene matches: 14. As DNA, the CDR3 is TGTGCCAGCACAGCCCTCCGGGACAGGGTTTGGAATTCACCCCTCCACTTT. Its translation: CASTALRDRVWNSPLHF.

The genes are TRBV5-6 and TRBJ1-5, with a weak D call TRBD1 (6 bases). CDR1 is SGHDT and CDR2 is YYEEEE in the germline V gene. The CDR3 extends over 15 amino acids. V gave up 1 base and J gave up 4 bases, with 12 bases separating them. The CDR3: CASSLFSGANQPQHF. In nucleotides, the CDR3 is TGTGCCAGCAGCTTGTTTTCAGGGGCTAATCAGCCCCAGCATTTT.

The rearrangement uses TRBV13 and TRBJ2-7; a possible D gene is TRBD2 (6 bases). The CDR3 sequence is 12 residues long. From germline, CDR1 is PRHDT and CDR2 FYEKMQ (reference sequence). The V end lost 5 bases, the J end lost 6 bases, and 11 bases lay between the germline ends. The CDR3 DNA reads TGTGCCAGCAGCCACCGGGACTTCGAGCAGTACGTC. Protein: CASSHRDFEQYV.

The CDR3 DNA reads as TGCGCCAGCAGCCAACTAGCGGGGGGTGCCGGGGAGCTGTTTTTT. Its translation: CASSQLAGGAGELFF. This chain joins TRBV4-3 and TRBJ2-2; 11 bases fit TRBD2. The germline CDR1 and CDR2 sequences are LGHNA and YSLEER. The trim removed 2 bases at V and 6 bases at J, leaving 2 bases unmatched. This CDR3 region has 15 residues.

This CDR3 is CASSERRQGVNTEAFF. CDR3 nucleotides: TGTGCCAGCAGTGAACGGCGACAGGGAGTGAACACTGAAGCTTTCTTT. This chain links TRBV6-1 with TRBJ1-1; 7 positions match TRBD1. CDR1 is MNHNS and CDR2 is SASEGT in the germline V gene. Germline trimming cut 2 bases from V and 0 bases from J; bases unmatched to any gene: 6. This CDR3 comprises 16 residues.

CDR3 bases: TGTGCCAGCAGTGAGCCCAGCCAAGAGACCCAGTACTTC. This gives the protein CASSEPSQETQYF. The chain recombines TRBV2 with TRBJ2-5; no clear D gene. V lost 3 bases to trimming and J lost 1 base, with 6 bases between them. The CDR3 consists of 13 residues. Germline assignment: CDR1 SNHLY and CDR2 FYNNEI.

The chain's CDR3 is CASSYTQSFSYNEQFF. DNA of the CDR3: TGTGCCAGCAGTTACACTCAATCCTTCTCCTACAATGAGCAGTTCTTC. The chain carries TRBV6-6 and TRBJ2-1, with D unclear. The germline V gene has CDR1 MNHNY and CDR2 SVGAGI (reference sequence). The V and J ends lost 2 bases and 0 bases respectively, with 11 bases between them. This CDR3 has 16 residues.

V usage is TRBV18 and J usage is TRBJ2-7; 9 nucleotides align to TRBD2. CDR1 is KGHSH and CDR2 is LQKENI in the germline V gene. V trimming: 3 bases; J trimming: 0 bases; junction bases outside the gene matches: 6. The length of the CDR3 is 16 residues. CDR3 sequence reads: CASSPVAGDNSYEQYF. The CDR3 DNA reads TGTGCCAGCTCACCTGTAGCGGGGGACAACTCCTACGAGCAGTACTTC. Drawing the rest from reference TRBV18 and TRBJ2-7, the complete variable domain is NAGVMQNPRHLVRRRGQEARLRCSPMKGHSHVYWYRQLPEEGLKFMVYLQKENIIDESGMPKERFSAEFPKEGPSILRIQQVVRGDSAAYFCASSPVAGDNSYEQYFGPGTRLTVT.

V gene TRBV7-2 combines with J gene TRBJ1-6; perhaps TRBD1 as D (6 bases). This CDR3 region has 15 residues. Germline loops: CDR1 SGHTA, CDR2 FQGNSA. V dropped 2 bases and J dropped 5 bases, with 10 bases sitting between them. The CDR3 coding sequence is TGTGCCAGCAGCTTAAGGACAGCAAATAATTCACCCCTCCACTTT. Protein: CASSLRTANNSPLHF.

This chain joins TRBV7-6 and TRBJ2-1; 11 bases agree with TRBD2. The CDR3 runs 15 residues. In germline, CDR1 is SGHVS, CDR2 FNYEAQ. V lost 5 bases to trimming and J lost 9 bases; unmatched junction nucleotides: 9. The CDR3 region is CASSISGGASAEQFF. CDR3 DNA: TGTGCCAGCAGCATTAGCGGGGGGGCCTCTGCTGAGCAGTTCTTC.

In this sample, this clone turned up once. This CDR3 is CASSQSSGGVREQFF. CDR3 nucleotides: TGCGCCAGCAGCCAATCTAGCGGGGGGGTTAGAGAGCAGTTCTTC. The chain joins TRBV4-1 to TRBJ2-1; 12 positions match TRBD2. The CDR3 sequence is 15 residues long. Germline loops: CDR1 MGHRA, CDR2 YSYEKL. Unmatched junction bases numbered 6, after V lost 2 bases and J lost 10 bases.